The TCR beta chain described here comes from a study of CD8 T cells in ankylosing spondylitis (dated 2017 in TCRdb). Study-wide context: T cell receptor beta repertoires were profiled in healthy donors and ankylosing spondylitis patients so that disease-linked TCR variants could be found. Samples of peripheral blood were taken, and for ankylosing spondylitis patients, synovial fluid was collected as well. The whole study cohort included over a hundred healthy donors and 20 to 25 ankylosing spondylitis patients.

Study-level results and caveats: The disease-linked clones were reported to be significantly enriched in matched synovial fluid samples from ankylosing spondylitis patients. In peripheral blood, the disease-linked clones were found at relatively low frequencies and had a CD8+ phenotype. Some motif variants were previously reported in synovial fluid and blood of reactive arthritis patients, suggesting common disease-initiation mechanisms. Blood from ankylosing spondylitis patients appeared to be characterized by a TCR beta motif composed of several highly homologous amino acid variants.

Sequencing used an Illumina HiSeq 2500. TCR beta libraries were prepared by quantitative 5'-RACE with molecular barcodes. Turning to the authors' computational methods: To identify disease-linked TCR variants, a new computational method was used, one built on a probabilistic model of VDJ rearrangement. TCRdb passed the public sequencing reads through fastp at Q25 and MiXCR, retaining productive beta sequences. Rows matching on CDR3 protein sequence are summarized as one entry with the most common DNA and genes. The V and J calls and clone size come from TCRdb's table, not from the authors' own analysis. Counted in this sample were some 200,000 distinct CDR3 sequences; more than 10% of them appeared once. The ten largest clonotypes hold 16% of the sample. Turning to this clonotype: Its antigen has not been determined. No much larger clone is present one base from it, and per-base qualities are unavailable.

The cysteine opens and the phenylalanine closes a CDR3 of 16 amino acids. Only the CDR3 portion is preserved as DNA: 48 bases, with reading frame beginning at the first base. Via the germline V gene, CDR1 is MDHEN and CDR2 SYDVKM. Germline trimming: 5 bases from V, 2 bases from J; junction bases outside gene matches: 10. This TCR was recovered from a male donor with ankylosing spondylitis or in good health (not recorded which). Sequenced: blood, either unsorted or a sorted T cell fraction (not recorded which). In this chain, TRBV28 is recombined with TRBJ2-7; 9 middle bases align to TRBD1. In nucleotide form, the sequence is TGTGCCAGCAGTCTACTAGCAGGGGACAGGGCCTACGAGCAGTACTTC. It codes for CASSLLAGDRAYEQYF.